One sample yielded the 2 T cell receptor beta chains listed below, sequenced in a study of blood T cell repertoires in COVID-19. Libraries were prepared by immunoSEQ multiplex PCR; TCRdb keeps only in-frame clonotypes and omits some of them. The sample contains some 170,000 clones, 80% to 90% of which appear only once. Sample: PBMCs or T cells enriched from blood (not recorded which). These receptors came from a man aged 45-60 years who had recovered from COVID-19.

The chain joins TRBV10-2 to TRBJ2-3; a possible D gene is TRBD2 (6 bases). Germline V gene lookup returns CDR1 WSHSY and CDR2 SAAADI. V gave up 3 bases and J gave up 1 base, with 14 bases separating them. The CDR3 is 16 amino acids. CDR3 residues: CASSDPLGGGTDTQYF. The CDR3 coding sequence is TGCGCCAGCAGTGACCCCCTCGGCGGGGGCACAGATACGCAGTATTTT.

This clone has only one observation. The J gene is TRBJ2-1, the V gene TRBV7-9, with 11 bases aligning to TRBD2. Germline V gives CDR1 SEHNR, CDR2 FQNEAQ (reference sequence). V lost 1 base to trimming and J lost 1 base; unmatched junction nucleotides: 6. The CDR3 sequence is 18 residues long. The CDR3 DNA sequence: TGTGCCAGCAGCTTAGTGGCTAGCGGGGGGCTTTCCTACAATGAGCAGTTCTTC. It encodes CASSLVASGGLSYNEQFF.